A selection of T cell receptor beta chains follows, all from one sample in a study of T-cell reconstitution after alpha-beta-depleted transplantation in children. TCRdb itself ran the PCR reads through MiXCR, one entry per CDR3 protein. In the table there are around 450,000 distinct CDR3 sequences, over 40% of which are singletons. The starting material was PBMCs, obtained before TCRalphabeta/CD19-depleted stem cell transplant. The source of these receptors is a girl aged 2 to 9 with aplastic anemia, due to receive a stem cell transplant. CDR3s include the opening cysteine and the closing phenylalanine or tryptophan. The D gene is left open where the match is weak. Where a row states a size, it is once, few, many or the class of an expanded clone; other rows omit it.

len	abundance	v_gene	j_gene	d_gene	CDR3aa	CDR3nt
15	.	TRBV20-1	TRBJ1-2	TRBD1	CSARLTDRATGGYTF	TGCAGTGCTAGACTAACTGACAGGGCCACCGGGGGCTACACCTTC
15	many	TRBV7-2	TRBJ2-5	.	CASSLELAPQETQYF	TGTGCCAGCAGCTTAGAGCTAGCACCCCAAGAGACCCAGTACTTC
14	.	TRBV20-1	TRBJ2-2	.	CSASGPENTGELFF	TGCAGTGCTTCGGGCCCCGAGAACACCGGGGAGCTGTTTTTT
16	many	TRBV4-1	TRBJ2-3	TRBD2	CASSQETSGRWNTQYF	TGCGCCAGCAGCCAAGAGACTAGCGGGAGATGGAATACGCAGTATTTT
16	.	TRBV12-3/TRBV12-4	TRBJ2-5	TRBD2	CASSSPGTSGVETQYF	TGTGCCAGCAGTTCCCCCGGGACTAGCGGGGTGGAGACCCAGTACTTC
13	.	TRBV10-3	TRBJ1-2	.	CAISERSNYGYTF	TGTGCCATCAGTGAAAGGTCTAACTATGGCTACACCTTC
12	few	TRBV6-2/TRBV6-3	TRBJ2-1	TRBD1	CASSGDRVEQFF	TGTGCCAGCAGCGGGGACAGGGTCGAGCAGTTCTTC
15	.	TRBV7-3	TRBJ2-6	.	CASRLQGAGANVLTF	TGTGCCAGCAGGTTACAGGGCGCTGGGGCCAACGTCCTGACTTTC
13	few	TRBV7-9	TRBJ1-4	.	CASSPTPNEKLFF	TGTGCCAGCAGCCCCACCCCGAATGAAAAACTGTTTTTT
14	.	TRBV25-1	TRBJ2-5	TRBD1	CASIDPGGGKTQYF	TGTGCCAGCATCGACCCAGGGGGCGGAAAGACCCAGTACTTC
14	few	TRBV29-1	TRBJ2-7	.	CSVVEPPSSYEQYF	TGCAGCGTTGTCGAGCCACCTAGCTCCTACGAGCAGTACTTC
15	.	TRBV16	TRBJ1-5	TRBD1	CASSQSGTGNQPQHF	TGTGCCAGCAGCCAATCCGGGACAGGGAATCAGCCCCAGCATTTT
14	.	TRBV7-2	TRBJ2-7	TRBD2	CASRGGLAGGEQYF	TGTGCCAGCAGGGGGGGGCTAGCGGGGGGCGAGCAGTACTTC
12	many	TRBV20-1	TRBJ2-7	.	CSASGFSYEQYF	TGCAGTGCTAGCGGGTTCTCCTACGAGCAGTACTTC
14	few	TRBV4-1	TRBJ1-1	.	CASSQVLGDTEAFF	TGCGCCAGCAGCCAAGTGTTAGGTGACACTGAAGCTTTCTTT
14	.	TRBV29-1	TRBJ2-3	TRBD1	CSVDRGQFTDTQYF	TGCAGCGTTGATAGGGGACAGTTCACAGATACGCAGTATTTT
16	many	TRBV5-4	TRBJ2-1	.	CASSPELGERFNEQFF	TGTGCCAGCAGCCCAGAATTGGGGGAGAGATTTAATGAGCAGTTCTTC
16	.	TRBV29-1	TRBJ2-3	TRBD2	CSVDGLAGESTDTQYF	TGCAGCGTTGACGGGTTAGCGGGAGAATCCACAGATACGCAGTATTTT
15	.	TRBV5-1	TRBJ2-5	TRBD2	CASSRLAGPQETQYF	TGCGCCAGCAGCCGACTAGCGGGGCCCCAAGAGACCCAGTACTTC
11	.	TRBV9	TRBJ2-1	.	CAIPDRNEQFF	TGTGCCATTCCTGACCGCAATGAGCAGTTCTTC
16	many	TRBV7-2	TRBJ2-1	TRBD2	CASSSRLAGVGNEQFF	TGTGCCAGCAGCTCAAGACTAGCGGGAGTGGGCAATGAGCAGTTCTTC
15	few	TRBV6-5	TRBJ1-1	.	CASSYLNTGGTEAFF	TGTGCCAGCAGTTACCTCAACACGGGGGGCACTGAAGCTTTCTTT
17	.	TRBV6-1	TRBJ1-5	.	CASSELVRLTDPQPQHF	TGTGCCAGCAGTGAACTTGTGCGGTTAACAGACCCCCAGCCCCAGCATTTT
15	.	TRBV28	TRBJ2-6	.	CASRRPGSGANVLTF	TGTGCCAGCAGAAGACCCGGGTCTGGGGCCAACGTCCTGACTTTC
15	.	TRBV19	TRBJ2-1	.	CASSTGLGSYNEQFF	TGTGCCAGTAGTACCGGACTGGGTTCCTACAATGAGCAGTTCTTC
14	few	TRBV20-1	TRBJ1-5	.	CSARALYSNQPQHF	TGCAGTGCTAGGGCGCTGTATAGCAATCAGCCCCAGCATTTT